The next 3 T cell receptor beta chains were all read from a single sample in a study of cytomegalovirus exposure and HLA in healthy donors. With 60 Vbeta and 13 Jbeta primers, the PCR was carried out. The table came from immunoSEQ multiplex PCR; TCRdb's copy has only in-frame clones and leaves some out. The sample has about 130,000 clones; about four fifths are singletons. The sample was PBMCs. The receptors originated from a middle-aged woman in good health and CMV-seronegative.

The rearrangement uses TRBV19 and TRBJ2-7; 7 bases align to TRBD2. CDR3 size: 14 residues. Looked up from germline, CDR1 is LNHDA and CDR2 is SQIVND (reference sequence). V shed 3 bases, J shed 3 bases, and the junction held 5 bases outside the gene matches. CDR3 loop: CASSIGRGSYEQYF. In DNA form, the CDR3 reads TGTGCCAGTAGTATCGGGCGGGGGAGCTACGAGCAGTACTTC.

This chain links TRBV6-1 with TRBJ2-7, with D possibly TRBD1 on 6 matching bases. Germline CDR1 reads MNHNS; CDR2 reads SASEGT. The V end was cut by 2 bases, the J end by 5 bases, with 10 bases between. The CDR3 runs to 13 residues. DNA for the CDR3: TGTGCCAGCAGTGAAACAGGGTTTAACGAGCAGTACTTC. Protein product: CASSETGFNEQYF.

The chain has TRBV6-1 and TRBJ2-3, with a weak D call TRBD2 (6 bases). The CDR3 has 15 residues. The V gene's germline CDR1 is MNHNS and CDR2 SASEGT. The V end was cut by 6 bases, the J end by 0 bases, with 13 bases between. The CDR3 spells CASRRGGVSTDTQYF. CDR3 in DNA: TGTGCCAGCAGGAGGGGCGGGGTTAGCACAGATACGCAGTATTTT.